The rows below give T cell receptor beta chains drawn from one sample of a study of CD8 T cells in ankylosing spondylitis. TCRdb fed the 5' RACE reads into MiXCR, producing one record per CDR3 protein. The repertoire holds about 160,000 distinct CDR3 sequences, with approximately 20% as singletons. Source material: blood, either unsorted or a sorted T cell fraction (not recorded which). These receptor sequences come from a male donor with ankylosing spondylitis or in good health (not recorded which). The CDR3 runs from the conserved cysteine through the conserved F or W. D genes are given only for firm matches. Rows may omit the clone size; those that give it use once, few, many or a size class.

v_call: TRBV29-1; j_call: TRBJ2-2; d_call: .; clone_size: many; cdr3_length: 13; cdr3_nt: TGCAGCGCTGTGAGGGGAAACACCGGGGAGCTGTTTTTT; cdr3_aa: CSAVRGNTGELFF
v_call: TRBV6-1; j_call: TRBJ2-1; d_call: TRBD2; clone_size: few; cdr3_length: 15; cdr3_nt: TGTGCCAGCAGTATCGTAGCGGGAGTTTACAATGAGCAGTTCTTC; cdr3_aa: CASSIVAGVYNEQFF
v_call: TRBV27; j_call: TRBJ1-2; d_call: .; clone_size: many; cdr3_length: 11; cdr3_nt: TGTGCCAGCAGAAATCACTATGGCTACACCTTC; cdr3_aa: CASRNHYGYTF
v_call: TRBV2; j_call: TRBJ2-3; d_call: .; clone_size: many; cdr3_length: 15; cdr3_nt: TGTGCCAGCAGTCTCAGCAGAGACCGCACAGATACGCAGTATTTT; cdr3_aa: CASSLSRDRTDTQYF
v_call: TRBV5-1; j_call: TRBJ2-1; d_call: TRBD2; clone_size: many; cdr3_length: 14; cdr3_nt: TGCGCCAGCAGGCCCACTAGCGGGATGCTTGAGCAGTTCTTC; cdr3_aa: CASRPTSGMLEQFF
v_call: TRBV11-1; j_call: TRBJ2-7; d_call: TRBD2; clone_size: many; cdr3_length: 15; cdr3_nt: TGTGCCAGCAGCTTTTCCGGGACTAAGCACTTGGAGCAGTACTTC; cdr3_aa: CASSFSGTKHLEQYF
v_call: TRBV5-1; j_call: TRBJ2-7; d_call: TRBD1; clone_size: few; cdr3_length: 15; cdr3_nt: TGCGCCAGCAGCTCTACAGGGGCGCCCTCGGGGGAGCAGTACTTC; cdr3_aa: CASSSTGAPSGEQYF
v_call: TRBV7-7; j_call: TRBJ2-1; d_call: .; clone_size: few; cdr3_length: 14; cdr3_nt: TGTGCCAGCAGCCTCCCGGGGCGGTACAATGAGCAGTTCTTC; cdr3_aa: CASSLPGRYNEQFF
v_call: TRBV28; j_call: TRBJ1-4; d_call: TRBD1; clone_size: few; cdr3_length: 14; cdr3_nt: TGTGCCAGCAGGCCGGACAGGACTTATGAAAAACTGTTTTTT; cdr3_aa: CASRPDRTYEKLFF
v_call: TRBV4-1; j_call: TRBJ2-1; d_call: .; clone_size: few; cdr3_length: 15; cdr3_nt: TGCGCCAGCAGCCAAGCGGCGACCCCCTACAATGAGCAGTTCTTC; cdr3_aa: CASSQAATPYNEQFF
v_call: TRBV18; j_call: TRBJ2-1; d_call: .; clone_size: .; cdr3_length: 17; cdr3_nt: TGTGCCAGCTCCGAACAGGGTTGGGATGGTCCATACAATGAGCAGTTCTTC; cdr3_aa: CASSEQGWDGPYNEQFF
v_call: TRBV20-1; j_call: TRBJ2-3; d_call: .; clone_size: many; cdr3_length: 15; cdr3_nt: TGCAGTGCTAGAGATCTCGGGAAGAAAACAGATACGCAGTATTTT; cdr3_aa: CSARDLGKKTDTQYF
v_call: TRBV12-3/TRBV12-4; j_call: TRBJ2-3; d_call: TRBD2; clone_size: many; cdr3_length: 15; cdr3_nt: TGTGCCAGCACCCGGACTAGCGGAAACACAGATACGCAGTATTTT; cdr3_aa: CASTRTSGNTDTQYF
v_call: TRBV6-1; j_call: TRBJ2-1; d_call: .; clone_size: many; cdr3_length: 16; cdr3_nt: TGTGCCAGCAGTGGAAGGGGGAGTAGGTCCTACAATGAGCAGTTCTTC; cdr3_aa: CASSGRGSRSYNEQFF
v_call: TRBV3-1; j_call: TRBJ2-1; d_call: TRBD1; clone_size: many; cdr3_length: 15; cdr3_nt: TGTGCCAGCAGCTCCCCGGGACAGGGGGCGCGTGAGCAGTTCTTC; cdr3_aa: CASSSPGQGAREQFF
v_call: TRBV3-1; j_call: TRBJ2-7; d_call: .; clone_size: many; cdr3_length: 15; cdr3_nt: TGTGCCAGCAGCCAAGCTCTAGTTGTCATCCACGAGCAGTACTTC; cdr3_aa: CASSQALVVIHEQYF
v_call: TRBV28; j_call: TRBJ2-3; d_call: TRBD2; clone_size: once; cdr3_length: 16; cdr3_nt: TGTGCCAGCAGCACCTGGACTAGCGGGAGAACGGATACGCAGTATTTT; cdr3_aa: CASSTWTSGRTDTQYF
v_call: TRBV15; j_call: TRBJ2-7; d_call: TRBD1; clone_size: few; cdr3_length: 15; cdr3_nt: TGTGCCACCAGCAGAACGGACAGGGGGACCTACGAGCAGTACTTC; cdr3_aa: CATSRTDRGTYEQYF
v_call: TRBV28; j_call: TRBJ2-7; d_call: .; clone_size: many; cdr3_length: 15; cdr3_nt: TGTGCCAGCAGTTCTGACCGGGACTTGCAATACGAGCAGTACTTC; cdr3_aa: CASSSDRDLQYEQYF
v_call: TRBV27; j_call: TRBJ2-3; d_call: TRBD2; clone_size: .; cdr3_length: 13; cdr3_nt: TGTGCCAGCAGTTTAATAGCGGGAGATACGCAGTATTTT; cdr3_aa: CASSLIAGDTQYF
v_call: TRBV7-7; j_call: TRBJ2-5; d_call: TRBD2; clone_size: .; cdr3_length: 15; cdr3_nt: TGTGCCAGCAGCTTAGGTCGGACTAGCACGGAGACCCAGTACTTC; cdr3_aa: CASSLGRTSTETQYF
v_call: TRBV20-1; j_call: TRBJ2-2; d_call: .; clone_size: many; cdr3_length: 13; cdr3_nt: TGCAGTGCTAGAGAGGCGGAGTTCGGGGAGCTGTTTTTT; cdr3_aa: CSAREAEFGELFF
v_call: TRBV28; j_call: TRBJ2-2; d_call: TRBD1; clone_size: many; cdr3_length: 13; cdr3_nt: TGTGCCATTAGACAGGGGGGCACCGGGGAGCTGTTTTTT; cdr3_aa: CAIRQGGTGELFF
v_call: TRBV10-3; j_call: TRBJ2-3; d_call: TRBD2; clone_size: many; cdr3_length: 12; cdr3_nt: TGTGCCATTAGCGGGAGCACAGATACGCAGTATTTT; cdr3_aa: CAISGSTDTQYF
v_call: TRBV6-1; j_call: TRBJ2-1; d_call: TRBD2; clone_size: many; cdr3_length: 14; cdr3_nt: TGTGCCAGCCAACTGGGACTAGCGGAGAATGAGCAGTTCTTC; cdr3_aa: CASQLGLAENEQFF
v_call: TRBV20-1; j_call: TRBJ1-4; d_call: TRBD1; clone_size: few; cdr3_length: 13; cdr3_nt: TGCAGTGCTAGGTTCCAGGGGGGGGAAAAACTGTTTTTT; cdr3_aa: CSARFQGGEKLFF
v_call: TRBV6-2/TRBV6-3; j_call: TRBJ2-7; d_call: .; clone_size: .; cdr3_length: 16; cdr3_nt: TGTGCCAGCAGTTACTCCCCCATCCCGACTTCCTACGAGCAGTACTTC; cdr3_aa: CASSYSPIPTSYEQYF
v_call: TRBV2; j_call: TRBJ2-2; d_call: .; clone_size: .; cdr3_length: 14; cdr3_nt: TGTGCCAGCAGTGAAGCGCAAGTAACCGGGGAGCTGTTTTTT; cdr3_aa: CASSEAQVTGELFF
v_call: TRBV5-1; j_call: TRBJ2-7; d_call: TRBD2; clone_size: many; cdr3_length: 16; cdr3_nt: TGCGCCAGCAGCTTCCAAACTAGCGGGAGCGTCTACGAGCAGTACTTC; cdr3_aa: CASSFQTSGSVYEQYF